This passage covers 19 T cell receptor beta chains from one sample sequenced in a study of blood T cell repertoires in COVID-19. This table comes from immunoSEQ multiplex PCR, and its TCRdb copy is limited to in-frame clones, with some not included. Counted here are roughly 340,000 clones, approximately 87% occurring once; the ten biggest clones make up approximately 1.8%. The sequenced sample consisted of PBMCs or T cells enriched from blood (not recorded which). These receptors were collected from a man in his forties or fifties in a cohort exposed to, infected with or recovered from COVID-19 (not recorded which).

As DNA, the CDR3 is TGTGCCAGCAGTCCTACCGGGGACAGCACTAATGAGCAGTTCTTC. It is translated as CASSPTGDSTNEQFF. The V and J genes are TRBV7-3 and TRBJ2-1, with 7 nucleotides matching TRBD1. The ends lost 6 bases at V and 7 bases at J; junction bases unmatched: 12. Germline CDR1 and CDR2: SGHTA and FQGTGA. The CDR3 sequence is 15 residues long.

The rearrangement uses TRBV15 and TRBJ2-2; TRBD2 matches 7 bases. Per germline, CDR1 LNHNV and CDR2 YYDKDF (reference sequence). The CDR3 contains 15 residues. Germline trimming cut 3 bases from V and 2 bases from J; bases unmatched to any gene: 3. CDR3 nucleotides: TGTGCCACCAGCAGGGGACTATCAAACACCGGGGAGCTGTTTTTT. It encodes CATSRGLSNTGELFF.

The rearrangement uses TRBV7-9 and TRBJ2-7, with TRBD2 matching over 8 bases. The CDR3 is 17 amino acids. Trimming removed 0 bases from V and 2 bases from J; junction bases left unmatched: 9. Germline values: CDR1 SEHNR, CDR2 FQNEAQ (reference sequence). CDR3 sequence: CASSLAPPGAGAYEQYF. The CDR3 DNA sequence: TGTGCCAGCAGCTTAGCGCCCCCAGGAGCGGGAGCCTACGAGCAGTACTTC.

This clone was picked up one time. The chain carries TRBV9 and TRBJ1-1, with a possible D match to TRBD1 (6 bases). The germline V and J ends were trimmed by 4 bases and 4 bases, with 8 bases remaining between them. The CDR3 sequence is 12 residues long. Germline lookup yields CDR1 SGDLS and CDR2 YYNGEE. This chain's CDR3 is CASSPQGTEAFF. In nucleotides, the CDR3 is TGTGCCAGCAGCCCACAGGGCACTGAAGCTTTCTTT. Full variable domain (outside the CDR3, taken from reference TRBV9 and TRBJ1-1): DSGVTQTPKHLITATGQRVTLRCSPRSGDLSVYWYQQSLDQGLQFLIQYYNGEERAKGNILERFSAQQFPDLHSELNLSSLELGDSALYFCASSPQGTEAFFGQGTRLTVV.

This clone was observed a single time. J is TRBJ2-2 and V is TRBV5-1; 7 nucleotides line up with TRBD2. The CDR3 loop spans 13 amino acids. V was clipped by 5 bases and J by 4 bases; unmatched bases: 2. Looked up from germline, CDR1 is SGHRS and CDR2 is YFSETQ. In nucleotides, the CDR3 is TGCGCCAGCAGAAGCGGGACCACCGGGGAGCTGTTTTTT. This gives the protein CASRSGTTGELFF.

Note on this clone: Other DNA sequences within the sample encode an identical CDR3. The chain employs TRBV30 and TRBJ1-6; 7 bases match TRBD1. The CDR3 spans 13 residues. Trimming cost V 0 bases and J 8 bases; bases outside gene matches: 1. CDR1 and CDR2 from the germline V gene are GTSNPN and SVGIG (reference sequence). The CDR3 here is CAWSVQGDSPLHF. In DNA form, the CDR3 reads TGTGCCTGGAGTGTCCAGGGGGATTCACCCCTCCACTTT. Together with reference TRBV30 and TRBJ1-6, the CDR3 gives the full variable domain: SQTIHQWPATLVQPVGSPLSLECTVEGTSNPNLYWYRQAAGRGLQLLFYSVGIGQISSEVPQNLSASRPQDRQFILSSKKLLLSDSGFYLCAWSVQGDSPLHFGNGTRLTVT.

This rearrangement joins TRBV2 to TRBJ2-2, with a weak D call TRBD2 (7 bases). Trimming took off 4 bases at V and 4 bases at J, with 19 bases between the two ends. CDR3 length equals 17 residues. Germline V lookup: CDR1 SNHLY, CDR2 FYNNEI. The CDR3 DNA is TGTGCCAGCAGTGGGACCCAAGGGGGGGATCGCACCGGGGAGCTGTTTTTT. It yields the protein CASSGTQGGDRTGELFF. The variable domain in full, with the rest retrieved from reference TRBV2 and TRBJ2-2, is EPEVTQTPSHQVTQMGQEVILRCVPISNHLYFYWYRQILGQKVEFLVSFYNNEISEKSEIFDDQFSVERPDGSNFTLKIRSTKLEDSAMYFCASSGTQGGDRTGELFFGEGSRLTVL.

The V call is TRBV19, the J call TRBJ1-1; tentatively, D is TRBD1 (6 bases). Trimming pared 3 bases from V and 2 bases from J, leaving 10 bases between. The CDR3 is 14 amino acids. In germline, CDR1 is LNHDA, CDR2 SQIVND (reference sequence). The CDR3 DNA is TGTGCCAGTAGTATGGACAGTCTTAACACTGAAGCTTTCTTT. Translated, it gives CASSMDSLNTEAFF.

This chain links TRBV7-2 with TRBJ2-7, with D possibly being TRBD2 (6 bases). Trimming cost V 1 base and J 1 base, with 11 bases left between them. CDR1 is SGHTA, CDR2 FQGNSA, per germline. This CDR3 comprises 15 residues. The CDR3 spells CASSLEVTSSYEQYF. CDR3 DNA sequence: TGTGCCAGCAGCTTAGAAGTGACTAGTTCCTACGAGCAGTACTTC.

This rearrangement joins TRBV2 to TRBJ2-3, with D possibly being TRBD2 (6 bases). CDR1 is SNHLY, CDR2 FYNNEI, per germline. V shed 7 bases and J shed 3 bases, with 20 bases lying between them. This CDR3 is built from 16 residues. The CDR3 spells CASTLSGLGGTDTQYF. The CDR3 DNA is TGTGCCAGCACCCTTTCGGGACTCGGTGGGACAGATACGCAGTATTTT.

The chain carries TRBV5-4 and TRBJ1-4; D remains unclear. This CDR3 comprises 15 residues. Per the germline V gene, CDR1 is SGHNT and CDR2 is YYREEE (reference sequence). Trimming stripped 2 bases from V and 3 bases from J, with 11 bases between. CDR3 sequence (DNA): TGTGCCAGCAGCTTCGGCGGGAAGTCTAATGAAAAACTGTTTTTT. Residues: CASSFGGKSNEKLFF.

This chain connects TRBV5-1 to TRBJ2-1; 9 bases align to TRBD2. This CDR3 comprises 14 residues. Looked up from germline, CDR1 is SGHRS and CDR2 is YFSETQ. J was trimmed by 8 bases and V by 4 bases; bases with no gene match: 7. This CDR3 reads CASSISGSDDEQFF. The CDR3 bases are TGCGCCAGCAGCATTAGCGGGAGTGATGATGAGCAGTTCTTC.

This chain joins TRBV19 and TRBJ1-1; weak D call: TRBD1 (5 bases). The V gene's germline CDR1 is LNHDA and CDR2 SQIVND (reference sequence). The CDR3 extends over 14 amino acids. Trimming shortened V by 0 bases and J by 11 bases, and 16 bases separated the two germline ends. The CDR3 nucleotides read TGTGCCAGTAGTATAGATCGACCAGGGAGGCGGGCTTTCTTT. Its translation is CASSIDRPGRRAFF.

In DNA form, the CDR3 reads TGCGCCAGCAGCCAAGGGCTTCAGGGGCTGAACACTGAAGCTTTCTTT. Its protein product is CASSQGLQGLNTEAFF. This chain connects TRBV4-1 to TRBJ1-1, with D maybe TRBD1 (6 bases). The V end was cut by 1 base, the J end by 0 bases, with 12 bases between. This CDR3 region has 16 residues. The germline CDR1 and CDR2 sequences are MGHRA and YSYEKL.

The rearrangement links TRBV7-6 to TRBJ2-7, with 10 bases that match TRBD2. Trimming removed 5 bases from V and 0 bases from J; junction bases left unmatched: 7. The CDR3 is made up of 16 amino acids. The germline CDR1 and CDR2 sequences are SGHVS and FNYEAQ. The CDR3 reads CASSPDSGRNSYEQYF. For the CDR3, the DNA is TGTGCCAGCAGCCCTGATAGCGGGAGGAACTCCTACGAGCAGTACTTC.

The chain uses TRBV9 and TRBJ2-1, with 9 bases aligning to TRBD2. The CDR3 has 14 residues. Germline trimming cut 3 bases from V and 7 bases from J; bases unmatched to any gene: 5. Germline V gene data show CDR1 as SGDLS and CDR2 as YYNGEE. The CDR3 sequence is CASSAPAGGNEQFF. CDR3 in DNA: TGTGCCAGCAGCGCTCCGGCGGGGGGGAATGAGCAGTTCTTC. The full variable domain, its missing parts supplied by reference TRBV9 and TRBJ2-1, is DSGVTQTPKHLITATGQRVTLRCSPRSGDLSVYWYQQSLDQGLQFLIQYYNGEERAKGNILERFSAQQFPDLHSELNLSSLELGDSALYFCASSAPAGGNEQFFGPGTRLTVL.

The chain has TRBV7-2 and TRBJ2-5, with D unresolved. Germline CDR1 reads SGHTA; CDR2 reads FQGNSA. V shed 3 bases and J shed 1 base, with 9 bases lying between them. This CDR3 is 14 amino acids long. This chain's CDR3 is CASSLGYLQETQYF. The CDR3 DNA reads as TGTGCCAGCAGCTTGGGCTACCTCCAAGAGACCCAGTACTTC.

In DNA, the CDR3 is TGTGCCTCAAACGGGGTTTTAGGTGAAAAACTGTTTTTT. This codes for CASNGVLGEKLFF. The chain uses TRBV7-9 and TRBJ1-4; D is ambiguous. Trimming shortened V by 11 bases and J by 7 bases, and 17 bases separated the two germline ends. Per the germline V gene, CDR1 is SEHNR and CDR2 is FQNEAQ (reference sequence). The CDR3 contains 13 residues. The whole variable domain, filled in from reference TRBV7-9 and TRBJ1-4, reads DTGVSQNPRHKITKRGQNVTFRCDPISEHNRLYWYRQTLGQGPEFLTYFQNEAQLEKSRLLSDRFSAERPKGSFSTLEIQRTEQGDSAMYLCASNGVLGEKLFFGSGTQLSVL.

The J gene is TRBJ2-7, the V gene TRBV6-5, with no clear D. The germline V and J ends were trimmed by 4 bases and 4 bases, with 5 bases remaining between them. Germline CDR1 is MNHEY and CDR2 is SVGAGI. The CDR3 has 11 residues. The CDR3, as DNA: TGTGCCAGCAGTTTAGAATACGAGCAGTACTTC. This codes for CASSLEYEQYF.